A selection of T cell receptor beta chains follows, all from one sample in a study of blood T cells in healthy people across ages. Each CDR3 protein gets one entry after TCRdb re-called the 5' RACE reads with MiXCR. The table shows around 900,000 distinct CDR3 sequences, with roughly half occurring only once. Sequenced sample: blood. These receptors all come from a woman between 55 and 75 years old in good health. The CDR3 runs from the conserved cysteine through the conserved F or W. Each record gives: clone size, D gene, J gene, V gene, CDR3 protein, CDR3 DNA. The D gene is left open where the match is weak. A row's size may be missing; if present it is once, few, many or a size class.

abundance: .; d_gene: .; j_gene: TRBJ2-7; v_gene: TRBV9; CDR3aa: CASSRQTGYEQYF; CDR3nt: TGTGCCAGCAGCAGACAGACGGGTTACGAGCAGTACTTC
abundance: .; d_gene: TRBD2; j_gene: TRBJ2-7; v_gene: TRBV20-1; CDR3aa: CSARGTTTFSYEQYF; CDR3nt: TGCAGTGCTAGGGGGACTACCACCTTCTCCTACGAGCAGTACTTC
abundance: once; d_gene: TRBD2; j_gene: TRBJ2-5; v_gene: TRBV5-6; CDR3aa: CASSGAWLAGEETQYF; CDR3nt: TGTGCCAGCAGCGGGGCTTGGCTAGCGGGCGAAGAGACCCAGTACTTC
abundance: .; d_gene: .; j_gene: TRBJ2-7; v_gene: TRBV5-1; CDR3aa: CASSPLVSYNEQYF; CDR3nt: TGCGCCAGCAGCCCGCTGGTCTCCTACAATGAGCAGTACTTC
abundance: .; d_gene: .; j_gene: TRBJ2-7; v_gene: TRBV18; CDR3aa: CASSPQRTGTYEQYF; CDR3nt: TGTGCCAGCTCACCTCAACGGACGGGTACCTACGAGCAGTACTTC
abundance: few; d_gene: .; j_gene: TRBJ2-4; v_gene: TRBV7-2; CDR3aa: CASSSKGARGKNIQYF; CDR3nt: TGTGCCAGCAGCTCCAAAGGGGCCCGTGGCAAAAACATTCAGTACTTC
abundance: few; d_gene: TRBD1; j_gene: TRBJ1-2; v_gene: TRBV20-1; CDR3aa: CSARAGTGQGYTF; CDR3nt: TGCAGTGCTAGAGCCGGGACAGGGCAGGGCTACACCTTC
abundance: .; d_gene: .; j_gene: TRBJ2-7; v_gene: TRBV7-2; CDR3aa: CASSSRAWQAYEQYF; CDR3nt: TGTGCCAGCAGCTCTAGGGCGTGGCAGGCCTACGAGCAGTACTTC
abundance: .; d_gene: .; j_gene: TRBJ2-3; v_gene: TRBV27; CDR3aa: CASGRRGTQYF; CDR3nt: TGTGCCAGCGGCCGGCGGGGTACGCAGTATTTT
abundance: .; d_gene: TRBD2; j_gene: TRBJ2-4; v_gene: TRBV18; CDR3aa: CASSGGGSNIQYF; CDR3nt: TGTGCCAGCTCGGGCGGCGGGAGTAACATTCAGTACTTC
abundance: .; d_gene: TRBD1; j_gene: TRBJ1-1; v_gene: TRBV20-1; CDR3aa: CSATLGQTNTEAFF; CDR3nt: TGCAGTGCTACCTTGGGACAGACGAACACTGAAGCTTTCTTT
abundance: .; d_gene: .; j_gene: TRBJ1-2; v_gene: TRBV9; CDR3aa: CASSVGGVKSVNYGYTF; CDR3nt: TGTGCCAGCAGCGTAGGGGGGGTGAAGAGCGTTAACTATGGCTACACCTTC
abundance: .; d_gene: .; j_gene: TRBJ1-4; v_gene: TRBV4-1; CDR3aa: CASSQTPTTVINEKLFF; CDR3nt: TGCGCCAGCAGCCAAACCCCTACGACGGTCATAAATGAAAAACTGTTTTTT
abundance: few; d_gene: .; j_gene: TRBJ2-5; v_gene: TRBV20-1; CDR3aa: CSATEETQYF; CDR3nt: TGCAGTGCTACAGAAGAGACCCAGTACTTC
abundance: .; d_gene: TRBD2; j_gene: TRBJ2-7; v_gene: TRBV28; CDR3aa: CAITSGRANEQYF; CDR3nt: TGTGCCATCACTAGCGGGAGGGCAAATGAGCAGTACTTC
abundance: .; d_gene: TRBD2; j_gene: TRBJ2-3; v_gene: TRBV6-1; CDR3aa: CASTESGGETDTQYF; CDR3nt: TGTGCCAGCACTGAAAGCGGGGGGGAGACAGATACGCAGTATTTT
abundance: .; d_gene: TRBD2; j_gene: TRBJ2-3; v_gene: TRBV4-3; CDR3aa: CASSQDSQLKGLGGYTQYF; CDR3nt: TGCGCCAGCAGCCAAGATAGCCAATTGAAGGGACTAGGGGGGTATACGCAGTATTTT
abundance: .; d_gene: .; j_gene: TRBJ2-5; v_gene: TRBV5-6; CDR3aa: CASSFLSAGRIETQYF; CDR3nt: TGTGCCAGCAGCTTTTTGTCCGCAGGGAGGATAGAGACCCAGTACTTC
abundance: .; d_gene: .; j_gene: TRBJ2-7; v_gene: TRBV4-1; CDR3aa: CASSPGSRYEQYF; CDR3nt: TGCGCCAGCTCCCCCGGGAGCCGGTACGAGCAGTACTTC
abundance: .; d_gene: .; j_gene: TRBJ2-5; v_gene: TRBV28; CDR3aa: CASSLWGQMGETQYF; CDR3nt: TGTGCCAGCAGTTTATGGGGCCAAATGGGGGAGACCCAGTACTTC
abundance: .; d_gene: TRBD2; j_gene: TRBJ2-1; v_gene: TRBV20-1; CDR3aa: CSARDQGLAKNEQFF; CDR3nt: TGCAGTGCTAGAGATCAAGGACTAGCTAAAAATGAGCAGTTCTTC
abundance: few; d_gene: TRBD2; j_gene: TRBJ2-5; v_gene: TRBV5-1; CDR3aa: CASSSIPTSGGAEETQYF; CDR3nt: TGCGCCAGCAGCTCGATCCCGACTAGCGGGGGAGCGGAAGAGACCCAGTACTTC
abundance: many; d_gene: .; j_gene: TRBJ2-5; v_gene: TRBV29-1; CDR3aa: CSVRTDQETQYF; CDR3nt: TGCAGCGTTCGGACAGACCAAGAGACCCAGTACTTC
abundance: once; d_gene: .; j_gene: TRBJ2-1; v_gene: TRBV5-5; CDR3aa: CASSLSVSGQFF; CDR3nt: TGTGCCAGCAGCTTGTCGGTCTCCGGGCAGTTCTTC
abundance: once; d_gene: .; j_gene: TRBJ2-3; v_gene: TRBV2; CDR3aa: CASSEARGGGDTQYF; CDR3nt: TGTGCCAGCAGTGAAGCTAGAGGTGGGGGAGATACGCAGTATTTT
abundance: .; d_gene: TRBD2; j_gene: TRBJ2-7; v_gene: TRBV7-9; CDR3aa: CASLSSGRYEQYF; CDR3nt: TGTGCCAGCTTATCCAGCGGGAGGTACGAGCAGTACTTC
abundance: .; d_gene: .; j_gene: TRBJ2-7; v_gene: TRBV29-1; CDR3aa: CSVEVRETYEQYF; CDR3nt: TGCAGCGTTGAGGTCCGGGAGACCTACGAGCAGTACTTC
abundance: .; d_gene: .; j_gene: TRBJ2-7; v_gene: TRBV5-1; CDR3aa: CASSLQEQGDEQYF; CDR3nt: TGCGCCAGCAGCTTGCAGGAACAAGGGGACGAGCAGTACTTC
abundance: many; d_gene: TRBD2; j_gene: TRBJ2-1; v_gene: TRBV20-1; CDR3aa: CSARSGAGQFF; CDR3nt: TGCAGTGCTCGTAGCGGGGCGGGGCAGTTCTTC
abundance: .; d_gene: TRBD2; j_gene: TRBJ2-7; v_gene: TRBV28; CDR3aa: CASKGLAPDEQYF; CDR3nt: TGTGCCAGCAAGGGACTAGCGCCTGACGAGCAGTACTTC
abundance: many; d_gene: .; j_gene: TRBJ2-3; v_gene: TRBV20-1; CDR3aa: CSATKTATDTQYF; CDR3nt: TGCAGTGCTACCAAGACAGCCACAGATACGCAGTATTTT
abundance: .; d_gene: TRBD1; j_gene: TRBJ2-7; v_gene: TRBV28; CDR3aa: CASSLPGTGTNEQYF; CDR3nt: TGTGCCAGCAGTTTACCCGGGACAGGGACAAACGAGCAGTACTTC
abundance: many; d_gene: TRBD2; j_gene: TRBJ2-3; v_gene: TRBV4-1; CDR3aa: CASSQLRGLAGPKSTDTQYF; CDR3nt: TGCGCCAGCAGCCAACTACGAGGACTAGCGGGACCAAAAAGCACAGATACGCAGTATTTT
abundance: .; d_gene: .; j_gene: TRBJ2-1; v_gene: TRBV15; CDR3aa: CATSSGYSYNEQFF; CDR3nt: TGTGCCACCAGCAGCGGATATTCCTACAATGAGCAGTTCTTC
abundance: .; d_gene: TRBD2; j_gene: TRBJ2-7; v_gene: TRBV5-1; CDR3aa: CASSLAVLYNEQYF; CDR3nt: TGCGCCAGCAGCCTAGCGGTCCTCTACAATGAGCAGTACTTC
abundance: .; d_gene: .; j_gene: TRBJ2-1; v_gene: TRBV20-1; CDR3aa: CSASSMVSSYNEQFF; CDR3nt: TGCAGTGCTAGTTCCATGGTGAGCTCCTACAATGAGCAGTTCTTC
abundance: few; d_gene: .; j_gene: TRBJ2-1; v_gene: TRBV28; CDR3aa: CASSRRLGNEQFF; CDR3nt: TGTGCCAGCAGCAGGAGATTGGGCAATGAGCAGTTCTTC
abundance: .; d_gene: TRBD2; j_gene: TRBJ2-1; v_gene: TRBV4-1; CDR3aa: CASSQTLGLADLYNEQFF; CDR3nt: TGCGCCAGCAGCCAAACCTTGGGACTAGCGGATCTCTACAATGAGCAGTTCTTC
abundance: few; d_gene: TRBD1; j_gene: TRBJ2-5; v_gene: TRBV20-1; CDR3aa: CSATGTGQSEQYF; CDR3nt: TGCAGTGCTACCGGGACAGGGCAGTCGGAGCAGTACTTC
abundance: many; d_gene: TRBD1; j_gene: TRBJ2-6; v_gene: TRBV12-3/TRBV12-4; CDR3aa: CASSFPGQGSGANVLTF; CDR3nt: TGTGCCAGCAGTTTCCCGGGACAGGGCTCTGGGGCCAACGTCCTGACTTTC
abundance: .; d_gene: .; j_gene: TRBJ2-5; v_gene: TRBV20-1; CDR3aa: CSPQQYGETQYF; CDR3nt: TGCAGTCCCCAACAGTACGGAGAGACCCAGTACTTC
abundance: .; d_gene: .; j_gene: TRBJ2-3; v_gene: TRBV7-9; CDR3aa: CASSFDFTTDTQYF; CDR3nt: TGTGCCAGCAGCTTCGACTTCACGACAGATACGCAGTATTTT
abundance: .; d_gene: .; j_gene: TRBJ2-7; v_gene: TRBV27; CDR3aa: CASSLTPNLGAYEQYF; CDR3nt: TGTGCCAGCAGTTTAACCCCGAACCTTGGGGCCTACGAGCAGTACTTC
abundance: .; d_gene: .; j_gene: TRBJ2-5; v_gene: TRBV2; CDR3aa: CASRANPGETQYF; CDR3nt: TGTGCCAGCAGAGCAAACCCGGGGGAGACCCAGTACTTC
abundance: .; d_gene: .; j_gene: TRBJ2-5; v_gene: TRBV20-1; CDR3aa: CSAARPPGRKVGTQYF; CDR3nt: TGCAGTGCTGCCAGGCCACCGGGACGCAAGGTTGGGACCCAGTACTTC
abundance: few; d_gene: TRBD2; j_gene: TRBJ2-5; v_gene: TRBV20-1; CDR3aa: CSAPRSSGKETQYF; CDR3nt: TGCAGTGCCCCGCGCTCTAGCGGCAAAGAGACCCAGTACTTC
abundance: .; d_gene: .; j_gene: TRBJ2-5; v_gene: TRBV25-1; CDR3aa: CASSEKNWWSEAQYF; CDR3nt: TGTGCCAGCAGTGAAAAGAATTGGTGGAGCGAGGCCCAGTACTTC
abundance: .; d_gene: .; j_gene: TRBJ1-4; v_gene: TRBV20-1; CDR3aa: CSARNQQGNRREKLFF; CDR3nt: TGCAGTGCTCGGAACCAACAGGGAAATAGAAGAGAAAAACTGTTTTTT